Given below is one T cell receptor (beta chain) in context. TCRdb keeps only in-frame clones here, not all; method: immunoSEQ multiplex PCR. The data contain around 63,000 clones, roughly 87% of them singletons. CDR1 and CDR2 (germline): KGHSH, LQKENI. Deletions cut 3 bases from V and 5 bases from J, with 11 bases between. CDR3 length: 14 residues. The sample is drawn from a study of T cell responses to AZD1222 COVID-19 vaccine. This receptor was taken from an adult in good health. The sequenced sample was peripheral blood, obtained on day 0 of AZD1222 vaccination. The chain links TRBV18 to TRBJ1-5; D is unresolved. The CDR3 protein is CASSPYIADQPQHF. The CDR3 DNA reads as TGTGCCAGCTCACCCTATATTGCGGATCAGCCCCAGCATTTT.